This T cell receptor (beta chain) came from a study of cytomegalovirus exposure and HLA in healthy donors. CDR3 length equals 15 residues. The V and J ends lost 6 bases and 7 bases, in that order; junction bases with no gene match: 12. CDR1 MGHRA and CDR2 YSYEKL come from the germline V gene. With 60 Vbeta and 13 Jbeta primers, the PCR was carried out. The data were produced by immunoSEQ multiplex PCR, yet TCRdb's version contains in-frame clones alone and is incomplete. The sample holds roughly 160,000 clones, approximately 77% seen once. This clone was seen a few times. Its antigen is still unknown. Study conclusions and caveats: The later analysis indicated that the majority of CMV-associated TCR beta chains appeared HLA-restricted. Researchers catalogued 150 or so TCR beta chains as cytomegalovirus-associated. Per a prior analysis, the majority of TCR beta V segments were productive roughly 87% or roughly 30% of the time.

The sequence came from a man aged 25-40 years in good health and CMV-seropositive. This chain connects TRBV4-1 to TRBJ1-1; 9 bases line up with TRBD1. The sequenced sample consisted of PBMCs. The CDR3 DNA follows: TGCGCCAGCAGGGACTCGGGACAGGGTGGTCTTGAAGCTTTCTTT. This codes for CASRDSGQGGLEAFF.